The clone carrying this T cell receptor (beta chain) was observed a few times. What it recognizes is unknown. V was shortened by 3 bases and J by 4 bases, with 13 bases between the two germline ends. This CDR3 is 15 amino acids long. The data belong to a study of T cells after yellow fever vaccination. Study results and limitations: It was the secondary response that reached its peak faster, day 5 versus 15, but it was weaker. A large majority of primary-vaccination clones showed up again after the booster (approximately 95% CD4, around 85% CD8).

The TCR cDNA carried a universal primer site and UMIs from 5'RACE template switching. A single record per CDR3 protein comes from TCRdb applying MiXCR to the 5' RACE reads. The profile shows a few hundred thousand distinct CDR3 sequences, around 17% of them singletons. The receptor comes from a young man who received the YFV17D yellow fever vaccine. V and J are TRBV12-3 or TRBV12-4 and TRBJ1-5; D unclear. The material was PBMCs, obtained 4 to 5 days after the first yellow fever vaccination. The CDR3 coding sequence is TGTGCCAGCAGTTTTGGCATCATGGGGAATCAGCCCCAGCATTTT. It encodes CASSFGIMGNQPQHF.